These 15 T cell receptor beta chains originate from one sample sequenced in a study of CD8+ T cells in alopecia areata. cDNA reverse transcribed from extracted RNA served as the sequencing template. The protocol was immunoSEQ multiplex PCR, while the TCRdb copy is restricted to in-frame clones and leaves out a portion. This sample has about 200,000 clones, with 45% to 70% found just once. Sequencing input: CD8+ T cells sorted from blood. The receptor source for this set is a human donor in good health.

This clone appeared many times. The chain uses TRBV2 and TRBJ1-1; a weak D match, TRBD1 (5 bases). Germline loops: CDR1 SNHLY, CDR2 FYNNEI. The CDR3 extends over 15 amino acids. Between the trimmed V and J ends, which lost 3 bases and 6 bases, there was a span of 17 bases. The chain's CDR3 is CASSEGEQVPSEAFF. The CDR3 DNA is TGTGCCAGCAGTGAGGGGGAACAGGTCCCTTCTGAAGCTTTCTTT.

The CDR3 bases are TGTGCCAGCAGTTACTCGATTGGGGGCTTCTATGGCTACACCTTC. As protein: CASSYSIGGFYGYTF. This chain uses TRBV6-5 with TRBJ1-2, with D perhaps matching TRBD1 (6 bases). Germline V gene data show CDR1 as MNHEY and CDR2 as SVGAGI. The CDR3 consists of 15 residues. The V and J ends lost 0 bases and 4 bases respectively, with 12 bases between them.

The table lists this clone with a few counts. This chain connects TRBV19 to TRBJ2-1; TRBD1 matches 7 bases. The CDR3 covers 14 residues. CDR1 and CDR2 from the germline V gene are LNHDA and SQIVND (reference sequence). V lost 5 bases and J lost 5; bases outside the gene matches: 6. This CDR3 reads CASSRKGQNNEQFF. The CDR3 bases are TGTGCCAGTAGTCGCAAGGGACAGAACAATGAGCAGTTCTTC.

This clone turned up a few times. The chain is built from TRBV19 and TRBJ1-2, with D unresolved. The ends were cut back, 0 bases at V and 0 bases at J, with 8 bases in the middle. The CDR3 consists of 15 residues. CDR1 LNHDA and CDR2 SQIVND come from the germline V gene (reference sequence). This chain's CDR3 is CASSIDAGTNYGYTF. As DNA, the CDR3 is TGTGCCAGTAGTATAGACGCGGGAACTAACTATGGCTACACCTTC.

This chain connects TRBV19 to TRBJ1-2, with D unclear. This CDR3 region has 14 residues. Trimming left V 7 bases short and J 4 bases short, with 16 bases between. Germline V gives CDR1 LNHDA, CDR2 SQIVND (reference sequence). CDR3 sequence reads: CASNPQGNSYGYTF. CDR3 nucleotide sequence: TGTGCCAGTAACCCGCAAGGCAACTCCTATGGCTACACCTTC.

V usage is TRBV5-1 and J usage is TRBJ2-3; 8 bases align to TRBD1. This CDR3 is built from 15 residues. With V trimmed by 4 bases and J by 0 bases, 4 bases remained unmatched. Per the germline V gene, CDR1 is SGHRS and CDR2 is YFSETQ. The CDR3 bases are TGCGCCAGCAGCCCGGGGACAGGAAGCACAGATACGCAGTATTTT. It encodes CASSPGTGSTDTQYF.

The J gene is TRBJ2-3, the V gene TRBV9; unclear D gene. Trimming took 0 bases from V and 2 from J, leaving 7 bases between them. The CDR3 runs to 14 residues. Germline V CDR1 and CDR2: SGDLS, YYNGEE. The CDR3 sequence is CASSVGAYTDTQYF. CDR3 nucleotide sequence: TGTGCCAGCAGCGTAGGGGCCTACACAGATACGCAGTATTTT.

The chain has TRBV9 and TRBJ2-1; D not resolved. The CDR3 has 13 residues. The germline V gene encodes CDR1 SGDLS and CDR2 YYNGEE. Trimming pared 4 bases from V and 4 bases from J, leaving 9 bases between. CDR3 DNA sequence: TGTGCCAGCAGCACGCTAGTATACAATGAGCAGTTCTTC. Protein product: CASSTLVYNEQFF.

V usage is TRBV6-5 and J usage is TRBJ2-7; either TRBD1 or TRBD2 may supply D (5 bases each). The CDR3 consists of 15 residues. Trimming cost V 2 bases and J 3 bases, with 14 bases left between them. Looked up from germline, CDR1 is MNHEY and CDR2 is SVGAGI. As DNA, the CDR3 is TGTGCCAGCAGTTACGCGCAGGGAGAAATCTACGAGCAGTACTTC. It codes for CASSYAQGEIYEQYF.

Here the CDR3 DNA reads TGCAGCGTTCTATCCCCCCAAGCGTCCGCCTATGGCTACACCTTC. Amino acid sequence: CSVLSPQASAYGYTF. The chain has TRBV29-1 and TRBJ1-2, with unresolved D. Germline CDR1 reads SQVTM; CDR2 reads ANQGSEA. Between the trimmed V and J ends, which lost 5 bases and 4 bases, there was a span of 20 bases. The CDR3 runs 15 residues. The whole variable domain, remainder taken from reference TRBV29-1 and TRBJ1-2, is SAVISQKPSRDICQRGTSLTIQCQVDSQVTMMFWYRQQPGQSLTLIATANQGSEATYESGFVIDKFPISRPNLTFSTLTVSNMSPEDSSIYLCSVLSPQASAYGYTFGSGTRLTVV.

The chain is built from TRBV25-1 and TRBJ2-5, with 7 bases identical to TRBD1. The germline V gene encodes CDR1 MGHDK and CDR2 SYGVNS. The junction had 5 bases not matched to a gene; V was cut back by 6 bases and J by 4 bases. This CDR3 comprises 13 residues. The CDR3 sequence is CASSGDSRETQYF. In nucleotides, the CDR3 is TGTGCCAGCAGCGGGGACAGTAGAGAGACCCAGTACTTC.

The chain links TRBV7-8 to TRBJ2-1; D is ambiguous. Germline V gene lookup returns CDR1 SGHVS and CDR2 FQNEAQ. The CDR3 extends over 14 amino acids. V lost 0 bases to trimming and J lost 7 bases, with 10 bases between them. The CDR3 is CASSLADRRNEQFF. The CDR3 region has the DNA TGTGCCAGCAGCTTAGCCGACCGAAGGAATGAGCAGTTCTTC.

The chain links TRBV4-1 to TRBJ2-7, with 7 nucleotides matching TRBD2. After removal of 1 base from V and 5 bases from J, the junction contained 8 bases not matched to a gene. The germline gives CDR1 MGHRA, CDR2 YSYEKL. This CDR3 is 15 amino acids long. In nucleotides, the CDR3 is TGCGCCAGCAGCCAAGGGGGAGGGTCAGGCAACGAGCAGTACTTC. This encodes CASSQGGGSGNEQYF.

The chain recombines TRBV29-1 with TRBJ2-1, with 9 bases identical to TRBD2. Germline V gives CDR1 SQVTM, CDR2 ANQGSEA. Trimming took 0 bases from V and 7 from J; bases not matched to a gene: 7. The CDR3 runs to 15 residues. CDR3 sequence: CSVEEGRGGSNEQFF. The DNA of the CDR3 is TGCAGCGTTGAAGAAGGGCGGGGGGGCTCGAATGAGCAGTTCTTC.

The chain joins TRBV5-1 to TRBJ2-1; 8 bases align to TRBD1. Looked up from germline, CDR1 is SGHRS and CDR2 is YFSETQ. The CDR3 sequence is 16 residues long. V lost 7 bases, J lost 0 bases, and 9 bases stayed unmatched. DNA for the CDR3: TGCGCCAGCGCGGATGGGACAGGCCGCTCCTACAATGAGCAGTTCTTC. Translation: CASADGTGRSYNEQFF.